This TCR beta chain stems from a study of T cell responses to AZD1222 COVID-19 vaccine. At the level of the study: Recipients boosted at about 4 weeks or about 12 weeks are pooled. Findings of the study overall: Two doses of AZD1222 preceded a rise in Spike-specific TCR breadth and depth. Females outnumbered males among donors, who were mostly white British; clonal diversity was possibly underestimated. AZD1222 recipients seropositive at baseline numbered only 5 or 6.

Only in-frame clones appear in the TCRdb table, and some are missing; sequencing was by immunoSEQ multiplex PCR. The table has more than 100,000 clones, roughly 87% seen once. Note on this clone: Its antigen is not identified.

V dropped 6 bases and J dropped 7; count of bases not matched to a gene: 8. This CDR3 comprises 14 residues. Germline loops: CDR1 SGHNT, CDR2 YENEEA. The input for sequencing was peripheral blood, taken on day 0 of AZD1222 vaccination. This sequence joins TRBV11-3 and TRBJ1-3, with 8 bases lining up with TRBD1. This clonotype was sampled from an adult in good health. The CDR3 nucleotides are TGTGCCAGCAGTTCCGGGACAGGCCCCAACACCATATATTTT. Its protein is CASSSGTGPNTIYF.